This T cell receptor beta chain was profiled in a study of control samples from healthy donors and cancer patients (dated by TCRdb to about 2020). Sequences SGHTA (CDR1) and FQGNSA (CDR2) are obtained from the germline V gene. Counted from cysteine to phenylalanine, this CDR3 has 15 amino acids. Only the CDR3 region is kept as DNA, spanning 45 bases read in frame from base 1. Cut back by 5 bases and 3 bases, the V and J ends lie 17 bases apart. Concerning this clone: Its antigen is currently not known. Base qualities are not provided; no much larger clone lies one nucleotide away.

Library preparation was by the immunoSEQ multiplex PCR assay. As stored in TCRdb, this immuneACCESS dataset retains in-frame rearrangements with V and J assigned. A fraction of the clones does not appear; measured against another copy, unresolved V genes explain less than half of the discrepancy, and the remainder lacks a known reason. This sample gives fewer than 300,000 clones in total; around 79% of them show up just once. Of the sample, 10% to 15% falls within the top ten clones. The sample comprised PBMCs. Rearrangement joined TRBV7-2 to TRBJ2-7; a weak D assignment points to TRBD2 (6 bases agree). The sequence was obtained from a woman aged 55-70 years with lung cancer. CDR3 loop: CASSVSGTRDYEQYF. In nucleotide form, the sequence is TGTGCCAGCAGCGTATCCGGGACTCGTGACTACGAGCAGTACTTC.